Below are 22 T cell receptor beta chains sequenced from a single sample in a study of beta chain features in type 1 diabetes. cDNA synthesis used the whole RNA isolate, giving expressed TCRB sequences. This table comes from immunoSEQ multiplex PCR, and its TCRdb copy is limited to in-frame clones, with some not included. This table has about 330,000 clones, 9.5% to 12% appearing once. Sequencing used naive CD4+ T cells from blood. The source is a woman aged 25 to 39 in good health.

The V and J genes are TRBV6-5 and TRBJ2-7, with 10 bases lining up with TRBD2. Trimming at V came to 2 bases and at J to 6 bases, leaving 7 bases not matched to a gene. Germline V gene data show CDR1 as MNHEY and CDR2 as SVGAGI. The CDR3 covers 15 residues. CDR3 sequence (DNA): TGTGCCAGCAGTTACCGGTCTAGCGGGAGTGGCGAGCAGTACTTC. This translates into CASSYRSSGSGEQYF.

The chain joins TRBV5-4 to TRBJ2-3; possible D gene TRBD1, 5 bases. Germline CDR1 SGHNT, CDR2 YYREEE (reference sequence). V shed 2 bases and J shed 4 bases, with 14 bases lying between them. This CDR3 is 15 amino acids long. For the CDR3, the DNA is TGTGCCAGCAGCTTTCAGGGTCTACGAGCAGATACGCAGTATTTT. It is translated as CASSFQGLRADTQYF.

This clone was seen only a few times. The chain has TRBV28 and TRBJ2-7; a possible D gene is TRBD2 (5 bases). The CDR3 runs 11 residues. The ends were cut back, 4 bases at V and 9 bases at J, with 10 bases in the middle. Germline CDR1 MDHEN, CDR2 SYDVKM. CDR3 residues: CASSSGLVQYF. CDR3 nucleotide sequence: TGTGCCAGCAGTTCCGGACTGGTGCAGTACTTC.

The sample holds a few counts of this clone. Other DNA sequences in this sample translate to the same CDR3. The V gene is TRBV5-1, the J gene TRBJ2-1; TRBD2 is a possible D gene (5 bases). The CDR3 is made up of 15 amino acids. Trimming left V 0 bases short and J 0 bases short, with 7 bases between. CDR1 is SGHRS and CDR2 is YFSETQ in the germline V gene. This CDR3 reads CASSLVGDSYNEQFF. The CDR3 nucleotides read TGCGCCAGCAGCTTGGTCGGGGACTCCTACAATGAGCAGTTCTTC.

In its sample, this clone was seen a few times. The junction and the germline gene differ at one end; a read error may be behind it. The V and J genes are TRBV7-7 and TRBJ2-1, with 12 bases fitting TRBD2. In germline, CDR1 is SSHAT, CDR2 FNYEAQ (reference sequence). The CDR3 contains 15 residues. The CDR3: CASSLSTSGSNEQFF. CDR3 nucleotide sequence: TGTGCTAGCAGCTTGTCGACTAGCGGGAGCAATGAGCAGTTCTTC.

The chain recombines TRBV5-4 with TRBJ2-1, with D possibly being TRBD2 (5 bases). Trimming cost V 4 bases and J 2 bases, with 10 bases left between them. Germline V gene sequence: CDR1 SGHNT, CDR2 YYREEE (reference sequence). CDR3 length equals 14 residues. CDR3 protein: CASSPEVTYNEQFF. The CDR3 DNA reads TGTGCCAGCAGCCCGGAGGTCACCTACAATGAGCAGTTCTTC. Full variable domain (missing parts from reference TRBV5-4 and TRBJ2-1): ETGVTQSPTHLIKTRGQQVTLRCSSQSGHNTVSWYQQALGQGPQFIFQYYREEENGRGNFPPRFSGLQFPNYSSELNVNALELDDSALYLCASSPEVTYNEQFFGPGTRLTVL.

This clone was counted a few times. This chain joins TRBV30 and TRBJ2-3; 7 bases align to TRBD2. The germline CDR1 and CDR2 sequences are GTSNPN and SVGIG (reference sequence). Trimming took 8 bases from V and 1 from J; bases not matched to a gene: 0. The CDR3 contains 11 residues. This CDR3 is CARGGTDTQYF. Here the CDR3 DNA reads TGTGCCCGGGGGGGCACAGATACGCAGTATTTT.

V usage is TRBV2 and J usage is TRBJ1-2; D remains unclear. Per germline, CDR1 SNHLY and CDR2 FYNNEI. The CDR3 loop spans 15 amino acids. With 1 base removed from V and 0 bases from J, the gap between germline ends came to 9 bases. CDR3 sequence: CASSEEAAANYGYTF. In nucleotides, the CDR3 is TGTGCCAGCAGTGAAGAGGCGGCGGCTAACTATGGCTACACCTTC.

The chain has TRBV18 and TRBJ1-5, with D tentatively TRBD1 (6 bases). Germline lookup yields CDR1 KGHSH and CDR2 LQKENI. CDR3 length: 14 amino acids. V gave up 1 base and J gave up 4 bases, with 8 bases separating them. CDR3 in amino acids: CASSPQGVNQPQHF. Here the CDR3 DNA reads TGTGCCAGCTCACCACAGGGGGTGAATCAGCCCCAGCATTTT.

J is TRBJ2-1 and V is TRBV27, with 9 bases matching TRBD2. CDR1 is MNHEY, CDR2 SMNVEV, per germline (reference sequence). This CDR3 is 16 amino acids long. V dropped 5 bases and J dropped 5; count of bases not matched to a gene: 10. As DNA, the CDR3 is TGTGCCAGCAGTCAGCCGGGACTAGCCCCAGACAATGAGCAGTTCTTC. This sequence encodes CASSQPGLAPDNEQFF.

The chain is built from TRBV28 and TRBJ2-3, with no clear D. Germline CDR1 MDHEN, CDR2 SYDVKM. The CDR3 has 14 amino acids. The V end lost 6 bases, the J end lost 0 bases, and 10 bases lay between the germline ends. CDR3 loop: CASRAHGSTDTQYF. The CDR3, as DNA: TGTGCCAGCAGAGCACACGGGAGCACAGATACGCAGTATTTT.

The rearrangement links TRBV30 to TRBJ2-5; 13 positions agree with TRBD2. The CDR3 runs to 16 residues. The V and J ends lost 3 bases and 5 bases, in that order; junction bases with no gene match: 9. Per germline, CDR1 GTSNPN and CDR2 SVGIG (reference sequence). CDR3 in amino acids: CAWSLGTSGIEETQYF. CDR3 coding DNA: TGTGCCTGGAGCCTTGGGACTAGCGGGATTGAGGAGACCCAGTACTTC.

The genes are TRBV7-3 and TRBJ1-2, with TRBD1 identical over 7 bases. Trimming took 0 bases from V and 2 from J; bases not matched to a gene: 6. This CDR3 is built from 16 residues. Germline CDR1 reads SGHTA; CDR2 reads FQGTGA. DNA of the CDR3: TGTGCCAGCAGCTTAACCCCCGGGACAGACAACTATGGCTACACCTTC. This codes for CASSLTPGTDNYGYTF.

This clone was found a few times. The chain is built from TRBV30 and TRBJ2-1, with a possible D match to TRBD2 (6 bases). V was shortened by 6 bases and J by 0 bases, with 12 bases between the two germline ends. CDR1 GTSNPN and CDR2 SVGIG come from the germline V gene (reference sequence). The CDR3 consists of 14 residues. Here the CDR3 reads CACGGKSSYNEQFF. For the CDR3, the DNA is TGTGCCTGTGGCGGGAAGAGCTCCTACAATGAGCAGTTCTTC.

This clone has a handful of counts. The chain is built from TRBV6-5 and TRBJ2-1, with 7 bases identical to TRBD1. The CDR3 sequence is 12 residues long. Looked up from germline, CDR1 is MNHEY and CDR2 is SVGAGI. With V trimmed by 6 bases and J by 10 bases, 6 bases remained unmatched. CDR3 DNA: TGTGCCAGCAGGAGTCAGGGGGACGAGCAGTTCTTC. Its translation: CASRSQGDEQFF.

The rearrangement joins TRBV6-5 to TRBJ1-1, with TRBD1 as a possible D gene (6 bases). Germline values: CDR1 MNHEY, CDR2 SVGAGI. There are 14 residues in the CDR3. The V end was cut by 2 bases, the J end by 4 bases, with 11 bases between. This CDR3 is CASSYTGGGTEAFF. CDR3 sequence (DNA): TGTGCCAGCAGTTACACGGGAGGGGGCACTGAAGCTTTCTTT.

This clone occurred a few times. The chain links TRBV5-1 to TRBJ1-1; D remains unclear. The germline V and J ends were trimmed by 8 bases and 2 bases, with 13 bases remaining between them. The CDR3 consists of 13 residues. Germline V gene sequence: CDR1 SGHRS, CDR2 YFSETQ. CDR3 sequence (DNA): TGCGCCAGTGGTTTTGAGAGAAACACTGAAGCTTTCTTT. Amino acid sequence: CASGFERNTEAFF.

The sample holds a few counts of this clone. V usage is TRBV4-2 and J usage is TRBJ2-1; D is unresolved. The ends were cut back, 0 bases at V and 9 bases at J, with 24 bases in the middle. The CDR3 runs 18 residues. The germline V gene encodes CDR1 LGHNA and CDR2 YNFKEQ. For the CDR3, the DNA is TGTGCCAGCAGCCAAGATAGTGGGCCTACCTTGATCTCAAGTGAGCAGTTCTTC. Protein sequence: CASSQDSGPTLISSEQFF.

The rearrangement links TRBV9 to TRBJ2-1, with D maybe TRBD2 (5 bases). This CDR3 is built from 13 residues. With 7 bases removed from V and 9 bases from J, the gap between germline ends came to 17 bases. The germline V gene encodes CDR1 SGDLS and CDR2 YYNGEE. In nucleotides, the CDR3 is TGTGCCAGCGCCCCTAGCCCCTTGGGTGAGCAGTTCTTC. Translation gives CASAPSPLGEQFF.

This clone turned up a few times. The V gene is TRBV18, the J gene TRBJ2-1; tentative D call: TRBD1 (6 bases). V was clipped by 4 bases and J by 3 bases, with 13 bases between them. The CDR3 is made up of 15 amino acids. The germline gives CDR1 KGHSH, CDR2 LQKENI. The CDR3 DNA follows: TGTGCCAGCTCACGAAGCCAGGGGAGCTACAATGAGCAGTTCTTC. Translation gives CASSRSQGSYNEQFF.

The chain has TRBV7-2 and TRBJ2-1, with a possible D match to TRBD1 (5 bases). The V end was cut by 0 bases, the J end by 6 bases, with 9 bases between. The germline CDR1 and CDR2 sequences are SGHTA and FQGNSA. The CDR3 has 14 residues. CDR3 loop: CASSLAWTSNEQFF. The DNA for the CDR3 is TGTGCCAGCAGCTTAGCGTGGACAAGCAATGAGCAGTTCTTC. The entire variable domain, with the rest obtained from reference TRBV7-2 and TRBJ2-1, is as follows: GAGVSQSPSNKVTEKGKDVELRCDPISGHTALYWYRQSLGQGLEFLIYFQGNSAPDKSGLPSDRFSAERTGGSVSTLTIQRTQQEDSAVYLCASSLAWTSNEQFFGPGTRLTVL.

A few counts support this clone. The J gene is TRBJ2-3, the V gene TRBV5-4; a possible D gene is TRBD1 (5 bases). Germline CDR1 is SGHNT and CDR2 is YYREEE (reference sequence). The CDR3 is made up of 16 amino acids. V lost 4 bases and J lost 2, with 17 bases in between. The DNA for the CDR3 is TGTGCCAGCAGCCACGGTCAGGGAAGCTACACAGATACGCAGTATTTT. Its protein product is CASSHGQGSYTDTQYF. Based on the CDR3 plus reference TRBV5-4 and TRBJ2-3, the full variable domain is ETGVTQSPTHLIKTRGQQVTLRCSSQSGHNTVSWYQQALGQGPQFIFQYYREEENGRGNFPPRFSGLQFPNYSSELNVNALELDDSALYLCASSHGQGSYTDTQYFGPGTRLTVL.